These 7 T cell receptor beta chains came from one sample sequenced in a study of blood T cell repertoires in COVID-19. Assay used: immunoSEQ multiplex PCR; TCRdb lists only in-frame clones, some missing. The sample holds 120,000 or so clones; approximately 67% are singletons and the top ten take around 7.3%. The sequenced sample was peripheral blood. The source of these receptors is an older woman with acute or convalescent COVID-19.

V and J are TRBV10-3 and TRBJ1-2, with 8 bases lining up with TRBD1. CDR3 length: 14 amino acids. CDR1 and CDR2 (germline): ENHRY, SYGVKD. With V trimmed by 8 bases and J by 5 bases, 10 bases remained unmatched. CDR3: CAIDQSDRGYGYTF. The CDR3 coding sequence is TGTGCCATCGACCAGAGCGACAGGGGATATGGCTACACCTTC.

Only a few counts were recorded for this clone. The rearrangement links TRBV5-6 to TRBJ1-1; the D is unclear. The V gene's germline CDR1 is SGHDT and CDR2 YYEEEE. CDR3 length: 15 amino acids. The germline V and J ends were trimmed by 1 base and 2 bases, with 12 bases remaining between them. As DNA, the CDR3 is TGTGCCAGCAGCTTGATGAACCGACAAAACACTGAAGCTTTCTTT. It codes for CASSLMNRQNTEAFF.

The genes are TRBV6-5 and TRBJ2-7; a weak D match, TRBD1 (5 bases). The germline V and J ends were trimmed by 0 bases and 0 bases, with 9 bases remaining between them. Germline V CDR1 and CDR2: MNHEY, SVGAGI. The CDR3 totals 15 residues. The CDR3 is CASSYSTALSYEQYF. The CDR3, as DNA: TGTGCCAGCAGTTACTCGACAGCGCTCTCCTACGAGCAGTACTTC.

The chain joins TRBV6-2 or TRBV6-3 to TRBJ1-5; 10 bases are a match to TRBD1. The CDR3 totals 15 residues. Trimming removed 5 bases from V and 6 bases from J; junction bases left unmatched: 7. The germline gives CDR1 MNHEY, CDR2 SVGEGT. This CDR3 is CASSDDRGLGQPQHF. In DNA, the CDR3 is TGTGCCAGCAGTGACGACAGGGGGCTTGGTCAGCCCCAGCATTTT.

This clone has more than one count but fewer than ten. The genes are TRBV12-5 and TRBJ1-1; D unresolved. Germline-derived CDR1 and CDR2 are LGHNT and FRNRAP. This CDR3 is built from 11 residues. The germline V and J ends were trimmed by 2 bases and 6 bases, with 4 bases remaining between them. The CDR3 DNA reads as TGTGCTAGTGGTTTGCTAGCTGAAGCTTTCTTT. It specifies CASGLLAEAFF.

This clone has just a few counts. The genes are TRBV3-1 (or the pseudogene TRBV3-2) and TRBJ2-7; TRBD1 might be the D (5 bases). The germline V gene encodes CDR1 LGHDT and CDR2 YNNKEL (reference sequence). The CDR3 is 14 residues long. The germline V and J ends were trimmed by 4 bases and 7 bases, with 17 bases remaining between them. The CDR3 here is CASSPIDSPTEQYF. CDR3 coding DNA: TGTGCCAGCAGCCCCATAGACAGCCCTACGGAGCAGTACTTC.

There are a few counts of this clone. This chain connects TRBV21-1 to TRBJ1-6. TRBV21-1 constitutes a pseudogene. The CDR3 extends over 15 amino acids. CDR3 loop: CASSKERVRNSPLHF. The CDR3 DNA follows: TGTGCCAGCAGCAAAGAGCGGGTTAGAAATTCACCCCTCCACTTT.